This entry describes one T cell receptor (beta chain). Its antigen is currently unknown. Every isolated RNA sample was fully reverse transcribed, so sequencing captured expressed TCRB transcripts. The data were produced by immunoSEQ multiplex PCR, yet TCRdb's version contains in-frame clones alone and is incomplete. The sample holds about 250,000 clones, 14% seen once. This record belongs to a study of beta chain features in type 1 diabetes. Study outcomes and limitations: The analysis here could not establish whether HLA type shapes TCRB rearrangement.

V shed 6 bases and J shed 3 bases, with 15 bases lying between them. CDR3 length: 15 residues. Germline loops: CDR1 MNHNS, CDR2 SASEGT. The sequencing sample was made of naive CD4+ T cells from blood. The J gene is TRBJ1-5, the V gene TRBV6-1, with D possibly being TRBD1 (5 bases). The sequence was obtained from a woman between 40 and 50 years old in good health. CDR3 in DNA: TGTGCCAGCAGCCTAGAGGACATACACAATCAGCCCCAGCATTTT. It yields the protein CASSLEDIHNQPQHF.